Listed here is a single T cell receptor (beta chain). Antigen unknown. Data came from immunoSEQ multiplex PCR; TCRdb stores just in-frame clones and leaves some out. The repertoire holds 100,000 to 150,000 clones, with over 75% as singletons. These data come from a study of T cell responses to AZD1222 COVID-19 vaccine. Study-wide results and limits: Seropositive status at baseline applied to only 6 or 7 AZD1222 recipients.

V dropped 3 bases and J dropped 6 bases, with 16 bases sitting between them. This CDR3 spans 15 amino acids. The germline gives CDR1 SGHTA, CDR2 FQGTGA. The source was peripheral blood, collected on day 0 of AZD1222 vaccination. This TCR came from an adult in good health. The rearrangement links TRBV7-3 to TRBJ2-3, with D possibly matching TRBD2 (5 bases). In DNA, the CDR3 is TGTGCCAGCAGCTTGTCTGCGGGCCCGGCGGATACGCAGTATTTT. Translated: CASSLSAGPADTQYF.